This T cell receptor (beta chain) appears in the sequencing data of a study of regulatory T cells in long-lasting Graves disease. Time point defined: newly diagnosed GD, antithyroid drugs for less than 3 months. From RNA extracted from PBMCs, the TCR library was made. The diagnosis of Graves' disease used American Thyroid Association guidelines. With iRepertoire HTBI primers and Arm-PCR of CDR3 regions, TCR beta libraries were built. Via MiXCR, TCRdb re-called the multiplex PCR reads, giving one row per CDR3 protein. The sample lists 540,000 or so distinct CDR3 sequences, roughly 13% occurring once. The sample also formed part of further work on T cells in Graves' hyperthyroidism and ophthalmopathy. From that second work: HTBI primers were used for first-round RT-PCR of the TCR CDR3.

This receptor was obtained from a young man with Graves disease. This material consisted of peripheral blood mononuclear cells (PBMCs), taken at new diagnosis, from a patient treated with antithyroid drugs.

In DNA form, the CDR3 reads TGCGCCAGCAGCTCGGGCGGGGACGTTGAGCAGTTCTTC. It is translated as CASSSGGDVEQFF. V gene TRBV4-1 combines with J gene TRBJ2-1; D is possibly TRBD2 (6 bases). The CDR3 contains 13 residues. V shed 5 bases and J shed 9 bases, with 14 bases lying between them. The germline V gene has CDR1 MGHRA and CDR2 YSYEKL.